The entry below gives a single T cell receptor (beta chain) sequence along with its context. Its matching antigen is unknown. Sample-barcoded 5' priming and a J-beta primer mix drove a second PCR of roughly 6 to 12 cycles. TCRdb independently ran MiXCR on the 5' RACE reads; one entry per CDR3 protein. The sample shows about 2 million distinct CDR3 sequences, 40% to 55% of them seen only once. The data derive from a study of blood T cells in healthy people across ages. Study outcomes and limitations: As age increased, TCR beta diversity per million T cells fell in a roughly linear fashion. Naive and antigen-experienced cells could not be conclusively compared, given unsorted PBMCs.

V was pared by 6 bases and J by 0 bases, with 15 bases between. This CDR3 spans 15 amino acids. Germline values: CDR1 DFQATT, CDR2 SNEGSKA (reference sequence). The sequence came from a woman aged 40-49 years in good health. Material for sequencing was blood. V gene TRBV20-1 combines with J gene TRBJ2-1, with D perhaps matching TRBD2 (7 bases). The CDR3 DNA reads as TGCAGTGCCTCGGAGGGGGGGCTCTCCTACAATGAGCAGTTCTTC. As protein: CSASEGGLSYNEQFF.